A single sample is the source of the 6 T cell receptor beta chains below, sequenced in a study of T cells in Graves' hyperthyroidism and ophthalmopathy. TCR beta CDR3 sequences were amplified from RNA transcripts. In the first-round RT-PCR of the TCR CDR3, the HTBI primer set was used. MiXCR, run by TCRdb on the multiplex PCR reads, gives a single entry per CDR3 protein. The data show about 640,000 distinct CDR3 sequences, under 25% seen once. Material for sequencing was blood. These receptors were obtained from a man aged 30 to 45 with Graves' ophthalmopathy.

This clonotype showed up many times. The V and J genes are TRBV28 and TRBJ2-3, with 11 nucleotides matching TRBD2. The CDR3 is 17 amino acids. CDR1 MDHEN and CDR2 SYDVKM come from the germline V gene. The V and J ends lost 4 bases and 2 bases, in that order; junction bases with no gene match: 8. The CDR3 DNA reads TGTGCCAGCAGTTCTCCGGGACTAGCGGTGGCCACAGATACGCAGTATTTT. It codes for CASSSPGLAVATDTQYF.

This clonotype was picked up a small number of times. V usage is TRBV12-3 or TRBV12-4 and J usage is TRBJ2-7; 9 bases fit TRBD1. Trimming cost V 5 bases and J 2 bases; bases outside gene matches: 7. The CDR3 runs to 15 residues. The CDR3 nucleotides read TGTGCCAGCAGTACCTCGGACAGGGGAACCTACGAGCAGTACTTC. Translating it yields CASSTSDRGTYEQYF.

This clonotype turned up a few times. CDR3: CASSLEEGANTGELFF. The CDR3 coding sequence is TGCGCCAGCAGCTTGGAGGAGGGGGCGAACACCGGGGAGCTGTTTTTT. The V and J genes are TRBV5-1 and TRBJ2-2; D could derive from TRBD1 or TRBD2 (6 bases each). The CDR3 consists of 16 residues. Trimming took off 0 bases at V and 0 bases at J, with 9 bases between the two ends. Germline CDR1 and CDR2: SGHRS and YFSETQ.

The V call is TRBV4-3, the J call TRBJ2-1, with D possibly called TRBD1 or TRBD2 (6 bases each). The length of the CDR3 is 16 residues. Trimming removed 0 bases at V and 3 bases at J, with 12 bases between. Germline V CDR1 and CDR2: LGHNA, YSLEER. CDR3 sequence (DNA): TGCGCCAGCAGCCAAGATCCGGGGGCTCTCTACAATGAGCAGTTCTTC. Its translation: CASSQDPGALYNEQFF.

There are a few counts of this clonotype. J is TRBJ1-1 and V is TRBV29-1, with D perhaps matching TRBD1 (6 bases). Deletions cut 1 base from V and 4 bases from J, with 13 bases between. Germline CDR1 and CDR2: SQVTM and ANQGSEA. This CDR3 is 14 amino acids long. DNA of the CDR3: TGCAGCGTTGAAGCGGGACATGGCGGCACTGAAGCTTTCTTT. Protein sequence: CSVEAGHGGTEAFF.

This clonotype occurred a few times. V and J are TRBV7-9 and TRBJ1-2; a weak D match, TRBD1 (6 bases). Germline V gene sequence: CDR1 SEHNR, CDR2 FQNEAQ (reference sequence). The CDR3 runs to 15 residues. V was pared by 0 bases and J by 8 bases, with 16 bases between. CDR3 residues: CASSLAGTNLLGYTF. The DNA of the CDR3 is TGTGCCAGCAGCTTAGCGGGGACAAACCTCTTAGGCTACACCTTC.